This TCR beta chain was captured by sequencing in a study of response to subunit inactivated influenza vaccine. Findings and limits, study-wide: The authors put forward the suggestion that each seasonal influenza vaccination may bring in only a limited number of new T cells.

This clonotype was found a few times. Its antigen is currently unknown. Trimming took 1 base from V and 1 from J, leaving 7 bases between them. This CDR3 has 14 amino acids. Germline V lookup: CDR1 LGHNA, CDR2 YSLEER. TCRdb reanalysed the RT-PCR reads using MiXCR and keeps one entry per CDR3 protein. The sample includes some 800,000 distinct CDR3 sequences, 21% seen only once; the top ten take roughly 10%. Sequences were derived from PBMCs from blood, sampled 5 days after vaccination. The TCR sequence derives from a man over 45 who received an inactivated influenza vaccine. The V gene is TRBV4-3, the J gene TRBJ2-5; D unresolved. The CDR3 region has the DNA TGCGCCAGCAGCCAAGCGTACTCCCAAGAGACCCAGTACTTC. This sequence encodes CASSQAYSQETQYF.